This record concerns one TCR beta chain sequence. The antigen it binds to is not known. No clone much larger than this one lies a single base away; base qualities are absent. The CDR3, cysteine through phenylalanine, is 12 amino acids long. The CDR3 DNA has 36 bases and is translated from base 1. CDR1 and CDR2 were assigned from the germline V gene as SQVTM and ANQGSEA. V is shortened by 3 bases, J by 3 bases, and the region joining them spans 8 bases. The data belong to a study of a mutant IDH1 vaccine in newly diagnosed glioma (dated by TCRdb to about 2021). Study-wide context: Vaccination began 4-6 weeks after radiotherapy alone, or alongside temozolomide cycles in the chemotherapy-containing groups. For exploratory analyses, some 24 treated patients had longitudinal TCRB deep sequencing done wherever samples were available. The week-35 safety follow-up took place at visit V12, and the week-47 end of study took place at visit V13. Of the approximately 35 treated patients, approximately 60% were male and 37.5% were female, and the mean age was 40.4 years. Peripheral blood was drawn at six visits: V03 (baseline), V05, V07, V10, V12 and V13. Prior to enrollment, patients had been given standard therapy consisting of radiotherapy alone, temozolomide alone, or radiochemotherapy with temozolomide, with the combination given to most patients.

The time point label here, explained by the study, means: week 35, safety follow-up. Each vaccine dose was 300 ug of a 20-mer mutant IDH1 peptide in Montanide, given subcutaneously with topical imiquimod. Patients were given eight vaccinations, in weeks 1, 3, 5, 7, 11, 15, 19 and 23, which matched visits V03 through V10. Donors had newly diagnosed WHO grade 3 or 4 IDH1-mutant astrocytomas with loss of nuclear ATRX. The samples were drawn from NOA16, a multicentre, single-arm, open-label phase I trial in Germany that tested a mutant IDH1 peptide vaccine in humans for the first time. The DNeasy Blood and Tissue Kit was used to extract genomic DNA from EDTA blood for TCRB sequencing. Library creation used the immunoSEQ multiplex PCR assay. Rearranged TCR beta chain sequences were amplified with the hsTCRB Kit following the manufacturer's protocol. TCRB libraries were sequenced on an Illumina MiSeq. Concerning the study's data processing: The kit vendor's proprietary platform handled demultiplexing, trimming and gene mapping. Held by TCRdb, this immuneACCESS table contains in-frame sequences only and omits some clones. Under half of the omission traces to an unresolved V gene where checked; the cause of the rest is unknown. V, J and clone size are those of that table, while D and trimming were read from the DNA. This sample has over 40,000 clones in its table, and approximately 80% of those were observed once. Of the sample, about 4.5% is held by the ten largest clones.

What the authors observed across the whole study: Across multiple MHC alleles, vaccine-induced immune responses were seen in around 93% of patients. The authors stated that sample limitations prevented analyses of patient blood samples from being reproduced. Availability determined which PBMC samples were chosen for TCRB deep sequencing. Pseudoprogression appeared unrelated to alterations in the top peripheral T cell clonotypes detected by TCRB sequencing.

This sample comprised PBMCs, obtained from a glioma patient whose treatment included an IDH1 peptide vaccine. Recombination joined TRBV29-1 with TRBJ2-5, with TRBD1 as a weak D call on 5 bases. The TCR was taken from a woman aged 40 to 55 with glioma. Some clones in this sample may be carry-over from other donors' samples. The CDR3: CSVEVGEETQYF. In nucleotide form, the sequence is TGCAGCGTTGAGGTAGGGGAAGAGACCCAGTACTTC.